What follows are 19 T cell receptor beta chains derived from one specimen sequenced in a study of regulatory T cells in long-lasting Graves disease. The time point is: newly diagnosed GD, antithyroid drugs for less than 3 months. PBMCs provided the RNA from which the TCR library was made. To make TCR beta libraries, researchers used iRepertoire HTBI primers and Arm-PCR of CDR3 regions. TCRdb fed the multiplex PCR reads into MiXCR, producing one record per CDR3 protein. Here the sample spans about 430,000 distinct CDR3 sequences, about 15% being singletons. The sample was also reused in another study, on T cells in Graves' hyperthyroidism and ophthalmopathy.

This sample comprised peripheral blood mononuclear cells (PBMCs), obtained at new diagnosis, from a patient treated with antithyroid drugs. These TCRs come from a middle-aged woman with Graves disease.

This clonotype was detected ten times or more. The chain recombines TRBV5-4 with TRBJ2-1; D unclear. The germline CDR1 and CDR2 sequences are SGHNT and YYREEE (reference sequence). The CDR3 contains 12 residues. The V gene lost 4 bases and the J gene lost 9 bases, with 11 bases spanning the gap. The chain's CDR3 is CASSLGLSEQFF. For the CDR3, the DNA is TGTGCCAGCAGCCTTGGGCTGAGTGAGCAGTTCTTC.

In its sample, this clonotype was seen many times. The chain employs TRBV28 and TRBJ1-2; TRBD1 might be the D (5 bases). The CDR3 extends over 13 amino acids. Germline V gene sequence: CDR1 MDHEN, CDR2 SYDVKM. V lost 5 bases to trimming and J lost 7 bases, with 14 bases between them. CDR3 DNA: TGTGCCAGCAGTCAAACGAGACAGCGTGGCTACACCTTC. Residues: CASSQTRQRGYTF.

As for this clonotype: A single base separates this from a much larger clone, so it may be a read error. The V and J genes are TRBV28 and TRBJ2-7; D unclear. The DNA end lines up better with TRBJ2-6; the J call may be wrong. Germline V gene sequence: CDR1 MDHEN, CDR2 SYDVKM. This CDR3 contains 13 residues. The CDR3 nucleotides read TGTGCCAACCAGCCCTCTAGGGCCAACGTCCTGACTTTC. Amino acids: CANQPSRANVLTF.

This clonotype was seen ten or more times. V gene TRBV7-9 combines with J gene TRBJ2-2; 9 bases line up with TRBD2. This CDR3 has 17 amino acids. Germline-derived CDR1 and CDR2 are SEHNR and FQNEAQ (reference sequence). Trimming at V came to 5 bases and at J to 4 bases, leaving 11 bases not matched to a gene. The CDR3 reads CASSQRVAGDVTGELFF. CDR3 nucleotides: TGTGCCAGCAGCCAAAGAGTAGCGGGAGATGTCACCGGGGAGCTGTTTTTT.

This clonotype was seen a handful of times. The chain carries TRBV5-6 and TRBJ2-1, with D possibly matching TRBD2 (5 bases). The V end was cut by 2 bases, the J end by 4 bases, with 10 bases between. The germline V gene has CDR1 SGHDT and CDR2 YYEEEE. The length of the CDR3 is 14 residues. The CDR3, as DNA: TGTGCCAGCAGCTTATCCTGGGAGTACAATGAGCAGTTCTTC. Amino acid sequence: CASSLSWEYNEQFF.

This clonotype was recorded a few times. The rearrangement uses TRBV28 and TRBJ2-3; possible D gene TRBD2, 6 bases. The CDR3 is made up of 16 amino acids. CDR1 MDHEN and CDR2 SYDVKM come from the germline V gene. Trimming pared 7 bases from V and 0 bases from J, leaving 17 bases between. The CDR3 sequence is CASTGFAGPSTDTQYF. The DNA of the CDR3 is TGTGCCAGCACGGGTTTTGCGGGACCGAGCACAGATACGCAGTATTTT.

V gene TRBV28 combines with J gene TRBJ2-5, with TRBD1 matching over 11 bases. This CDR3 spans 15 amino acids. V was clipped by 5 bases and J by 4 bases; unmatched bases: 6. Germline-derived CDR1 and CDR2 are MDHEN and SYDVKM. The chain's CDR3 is CASSHPGQGVETQYF. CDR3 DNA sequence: TGTGCCAGCAGTCACCCGGGACAGGGGGTAGAGACCCAGTACTTC.

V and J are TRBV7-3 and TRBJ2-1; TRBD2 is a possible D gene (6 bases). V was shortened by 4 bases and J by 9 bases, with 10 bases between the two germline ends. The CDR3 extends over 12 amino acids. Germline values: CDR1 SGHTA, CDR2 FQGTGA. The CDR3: CASSYIGSEQFF. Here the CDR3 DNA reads TGTGCCAGCAGCTACATCGGGAGTGAGCAGTTCTTC.

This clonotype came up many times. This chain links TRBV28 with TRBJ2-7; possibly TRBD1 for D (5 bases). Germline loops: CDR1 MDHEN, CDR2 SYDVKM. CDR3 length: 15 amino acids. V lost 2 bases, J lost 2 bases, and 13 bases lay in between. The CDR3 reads CASSLRDSIAYEQYF. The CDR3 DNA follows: TGTGCCAGCAGTTTACGCGACAGCATCGCCTACGAGCAGTACTTC.

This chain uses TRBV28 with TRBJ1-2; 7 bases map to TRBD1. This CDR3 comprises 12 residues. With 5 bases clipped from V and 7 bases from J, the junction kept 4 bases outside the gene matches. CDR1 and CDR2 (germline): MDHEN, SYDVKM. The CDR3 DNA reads TGTGCCAGCAGTCCCAGGGGGGCTGGCTACACCTTC. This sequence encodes CASSPRGAGYTF.

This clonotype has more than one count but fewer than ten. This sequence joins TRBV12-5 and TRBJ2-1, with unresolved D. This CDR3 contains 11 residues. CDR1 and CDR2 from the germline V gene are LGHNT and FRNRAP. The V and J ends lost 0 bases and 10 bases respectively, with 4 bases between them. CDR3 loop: CASGLVQEQFF. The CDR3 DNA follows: TGTGCTAGTGGTTTGGTACAGGAGCAGTTCTTC.

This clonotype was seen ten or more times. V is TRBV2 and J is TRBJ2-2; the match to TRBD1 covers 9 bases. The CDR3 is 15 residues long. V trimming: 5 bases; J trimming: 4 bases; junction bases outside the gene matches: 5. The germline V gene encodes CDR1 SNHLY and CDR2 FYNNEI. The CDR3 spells CASSWTGERTGELFF. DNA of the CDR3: TGTGCCAGCAGTTGGACAGGGGAACGCACCGGGGAGCTGTTTTTT.

The CDR3 here is CSARTGARGRNEAFF. As DNA, the CDR3 is TGCAGTGCTAGAACCGGGGCAAGGGGTAGGAATGAAGCTTTCTTT. The chain uses TRBV20-1 and TRBJ1-1, with D perhaps TRBD1 (5 bases). The V end was cut by 2 bases, the J end by 7 bases, with 20 bases between. The length of the CDR3 is 15 residues. Germline V lookup: CDR1 DFQATT, CDR2 SNEGSKA (reference sequence).

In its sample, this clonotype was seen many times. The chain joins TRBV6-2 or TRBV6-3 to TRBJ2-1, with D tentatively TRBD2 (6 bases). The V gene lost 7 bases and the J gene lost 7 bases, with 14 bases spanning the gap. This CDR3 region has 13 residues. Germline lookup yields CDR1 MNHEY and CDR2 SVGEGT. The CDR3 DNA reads TGTGCCAGCAAGGAGGAGGGTCCGAATGAGCAGTTCTTC. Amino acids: CASKEEGPNEQFF.

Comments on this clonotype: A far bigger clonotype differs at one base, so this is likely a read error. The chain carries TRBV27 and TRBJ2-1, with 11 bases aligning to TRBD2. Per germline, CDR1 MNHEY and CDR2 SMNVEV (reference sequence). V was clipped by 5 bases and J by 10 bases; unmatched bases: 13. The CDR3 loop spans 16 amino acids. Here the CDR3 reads CASSPPGTSGAVEQFF. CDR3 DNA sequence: TGTGCCAGCAGTCCCCCCGGGACTAGCGGCGCAGTCGAGCAGTTCTTC.

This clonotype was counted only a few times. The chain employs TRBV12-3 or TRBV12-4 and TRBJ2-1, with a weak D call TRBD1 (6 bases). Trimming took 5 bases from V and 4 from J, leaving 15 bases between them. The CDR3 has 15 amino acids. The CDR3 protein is CASSPTGWDYNEQFF. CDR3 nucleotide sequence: TGTGCCAGCAGTCCTACAGGGTGGGATTACAATGAGCAGTTCTTC.

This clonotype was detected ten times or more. The CDR3 loop is CASTAYEQYF. CDR3 nucleotide sequence: TGTGCCAGCACTGCCTACGAGCAGTACTTC. This chain links TRBV6-2 or TRBV6-3 with TRBJ2-7; D ambiguous. Germline values: CDR1 MNHEY, CDR2 SVGEGT. The CDR3 sequence is 10 residues long. V lost 7 bases and J lost 2, with 3 bases in between.

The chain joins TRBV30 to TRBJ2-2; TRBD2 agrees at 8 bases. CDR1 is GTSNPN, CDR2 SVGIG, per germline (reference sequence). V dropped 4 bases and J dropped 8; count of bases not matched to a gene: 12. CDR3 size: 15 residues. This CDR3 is CAWTSSGSLSGELFF. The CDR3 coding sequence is TGTGCCTGGACCTCAAGCGGGAGCCTAAGTGGGGAGCTGTTTTTT.

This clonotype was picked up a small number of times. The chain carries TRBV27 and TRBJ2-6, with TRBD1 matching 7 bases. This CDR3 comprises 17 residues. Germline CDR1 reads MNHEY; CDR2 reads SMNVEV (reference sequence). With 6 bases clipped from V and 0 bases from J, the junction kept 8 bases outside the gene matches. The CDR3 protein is CASRRQGSDSGANVLTF. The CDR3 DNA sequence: TGTGCCAGCAGGAGACAGGGTTCTGACTCTGGGGCCAACGTCCTGACTTTC.